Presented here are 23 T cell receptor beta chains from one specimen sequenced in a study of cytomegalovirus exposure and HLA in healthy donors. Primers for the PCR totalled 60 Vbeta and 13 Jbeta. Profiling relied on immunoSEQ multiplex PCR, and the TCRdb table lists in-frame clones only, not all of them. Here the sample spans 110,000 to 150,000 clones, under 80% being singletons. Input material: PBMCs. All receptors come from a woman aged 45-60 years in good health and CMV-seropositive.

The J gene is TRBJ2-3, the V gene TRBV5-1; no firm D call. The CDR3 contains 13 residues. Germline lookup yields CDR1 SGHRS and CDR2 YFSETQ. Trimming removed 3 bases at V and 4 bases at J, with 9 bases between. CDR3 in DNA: TGCGCCAGCAGCTCCAATACTGCAGATACGCAGTATTTT. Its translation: CASSSNTADTQYF.

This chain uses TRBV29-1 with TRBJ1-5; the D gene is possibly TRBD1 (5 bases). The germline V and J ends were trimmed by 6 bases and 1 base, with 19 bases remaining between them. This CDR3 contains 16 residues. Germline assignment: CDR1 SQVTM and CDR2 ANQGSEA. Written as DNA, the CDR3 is TGCAGCGTACAAGAGGTGGGGGGAGTAAGCAATCAGCCCCAGCATTTT. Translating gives CSVQEVGGVSNQPQHF.

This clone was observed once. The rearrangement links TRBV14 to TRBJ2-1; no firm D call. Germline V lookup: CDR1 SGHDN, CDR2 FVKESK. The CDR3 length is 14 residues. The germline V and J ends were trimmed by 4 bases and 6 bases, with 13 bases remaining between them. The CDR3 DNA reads TGTGCCAGCAGCCTAGAGACTGCCGGCAATGAGCAGTTCTTC. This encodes CASSLETAGNEQFF.

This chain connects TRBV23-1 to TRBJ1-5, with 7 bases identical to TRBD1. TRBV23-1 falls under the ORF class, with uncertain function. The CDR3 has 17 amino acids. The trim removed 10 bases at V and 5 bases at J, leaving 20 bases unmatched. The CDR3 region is CAIPPARDRGVDQPQHF. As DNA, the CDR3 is TGCGCCATTCCGCCCGCCAGGGACAGAGGGGTAGATCAGCCCCAGCATTTT.

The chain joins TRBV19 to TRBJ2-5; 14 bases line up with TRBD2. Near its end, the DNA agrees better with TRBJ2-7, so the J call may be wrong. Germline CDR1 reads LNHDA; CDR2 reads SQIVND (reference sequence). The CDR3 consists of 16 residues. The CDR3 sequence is CASSTSTSGGGYEQYF. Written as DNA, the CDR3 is TGTGCCAGTAGTACCTCGACTAGCGGGGGGGGCTACGAGCAGTACTTC.

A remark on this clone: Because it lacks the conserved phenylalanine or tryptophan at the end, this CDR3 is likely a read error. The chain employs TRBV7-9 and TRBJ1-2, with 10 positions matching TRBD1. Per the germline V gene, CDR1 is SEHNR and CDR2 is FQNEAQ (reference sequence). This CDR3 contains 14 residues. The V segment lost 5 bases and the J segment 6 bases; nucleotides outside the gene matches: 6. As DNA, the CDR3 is TGTGCCAGCAGCCAGACCGGGACAGGGGATGGCTACACCCTC. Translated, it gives CASSQTGTGDGYTL.

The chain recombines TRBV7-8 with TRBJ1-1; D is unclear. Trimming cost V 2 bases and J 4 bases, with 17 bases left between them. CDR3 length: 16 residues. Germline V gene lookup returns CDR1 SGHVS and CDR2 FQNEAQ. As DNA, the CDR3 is TGTGCCAGCAGCTTACTCAGCGCCCGGCCTGGCACTGAAGCTTTCTTT. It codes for CASSLLSARPGTEAFF.

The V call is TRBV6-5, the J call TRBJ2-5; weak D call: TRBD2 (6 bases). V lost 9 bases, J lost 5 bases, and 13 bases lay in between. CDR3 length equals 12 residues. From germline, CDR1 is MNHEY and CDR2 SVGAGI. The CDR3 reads CASWRGGETQYF. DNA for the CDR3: TGTGCCAGTTGGAGGGGCGGGGAGACCCAGTACTTC.

CDR3 amino acids: CASKYRESSWGGYTF. CDR3 bases: TGTGCCAGCAAATACCGGGAGAGTTCTTGGGGTGGCTACACCTTC. This chain connects TRBV2 to TRBJ1-2; D remains ambiguous. Germline CDR1 reads SNHLY; CDR2 reads FYNNEI. This CDR3 is built from 15 residues. Between the trimmed V and J ends, which lost 7 bases and 7 bases, there was a span of 22 bases.

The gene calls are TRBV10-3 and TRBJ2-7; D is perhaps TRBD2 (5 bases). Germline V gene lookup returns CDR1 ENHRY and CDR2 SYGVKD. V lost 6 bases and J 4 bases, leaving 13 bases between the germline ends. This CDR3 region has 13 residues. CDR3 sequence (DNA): TGTGCCATCAGCGACCTCCCGGGGTACGAGCAGTACTTC. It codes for CAISDLPGYEQYF.

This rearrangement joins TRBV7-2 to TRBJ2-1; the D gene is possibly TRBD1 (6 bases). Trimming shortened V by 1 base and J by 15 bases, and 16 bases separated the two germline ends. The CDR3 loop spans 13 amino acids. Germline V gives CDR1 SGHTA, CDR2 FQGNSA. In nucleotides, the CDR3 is TGTGCCAGCAGCTTAGATTATGGGACAATCGTGTTCTTC. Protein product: CASSLDYGTIVFF.

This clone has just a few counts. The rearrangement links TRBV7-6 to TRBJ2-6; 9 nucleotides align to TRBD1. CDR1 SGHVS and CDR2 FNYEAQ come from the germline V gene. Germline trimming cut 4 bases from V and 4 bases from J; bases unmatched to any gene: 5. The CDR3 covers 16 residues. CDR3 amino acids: CASSSGTGSGANVLTF. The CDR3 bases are TGTGCCAGCAGCTCCGGGACAGGGTCCGGGGCCAACGTCCTGACTTTC.

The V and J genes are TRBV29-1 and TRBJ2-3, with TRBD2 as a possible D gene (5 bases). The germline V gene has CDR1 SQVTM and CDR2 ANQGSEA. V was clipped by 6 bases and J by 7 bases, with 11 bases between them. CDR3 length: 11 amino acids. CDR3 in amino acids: CSVSEGNTQYF. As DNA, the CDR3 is TGCAGCGTAAGCGAGGGAAATACGCAGTATTTT.

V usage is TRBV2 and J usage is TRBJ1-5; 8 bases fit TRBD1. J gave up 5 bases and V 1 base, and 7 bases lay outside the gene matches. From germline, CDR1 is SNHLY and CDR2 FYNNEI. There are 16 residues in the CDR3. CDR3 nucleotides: TGTGCCAGCAGTGAAGAGGCAGGGGGCATCGATCAGCCCCAGCATTTT. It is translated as CASSEEAGGIDQPQHF.

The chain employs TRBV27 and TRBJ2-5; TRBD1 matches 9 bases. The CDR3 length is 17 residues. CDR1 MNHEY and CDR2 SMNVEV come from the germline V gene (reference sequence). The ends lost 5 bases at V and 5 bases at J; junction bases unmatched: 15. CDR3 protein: CASSAQQGAVLAETQYF. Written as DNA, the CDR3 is TGTGCCAGCAGTGCACAACAGGGGGCGGTTTTAGCGGAGACCCAGTACTTC.

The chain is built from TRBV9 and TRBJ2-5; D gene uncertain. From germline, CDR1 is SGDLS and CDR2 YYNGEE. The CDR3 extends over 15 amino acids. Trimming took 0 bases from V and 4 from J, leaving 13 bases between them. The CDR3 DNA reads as TGTGCCAGCAGCGTAGATGAAGGCTCGGGAGAGACCCAGTACTTC. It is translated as CASSVDEGSGETQYF.

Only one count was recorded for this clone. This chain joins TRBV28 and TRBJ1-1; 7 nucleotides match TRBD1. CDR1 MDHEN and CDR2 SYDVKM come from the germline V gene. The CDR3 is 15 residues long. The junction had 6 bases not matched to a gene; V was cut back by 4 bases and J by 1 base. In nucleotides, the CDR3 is TGTGCCAGCAGTTATCCCGGGACAGCGAACACTGAAGCTTTCTTT. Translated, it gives CASSYPGTANTEAFF.

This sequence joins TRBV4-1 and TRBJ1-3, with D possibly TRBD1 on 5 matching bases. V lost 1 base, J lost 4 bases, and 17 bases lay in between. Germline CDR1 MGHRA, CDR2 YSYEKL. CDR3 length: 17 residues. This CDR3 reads CASSQVVPRRGGNTIYF. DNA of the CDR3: TGCGCCAGCAGCCAAGTCGTCCCGCGAAGGGGAGGAAACACCATATATTTT.

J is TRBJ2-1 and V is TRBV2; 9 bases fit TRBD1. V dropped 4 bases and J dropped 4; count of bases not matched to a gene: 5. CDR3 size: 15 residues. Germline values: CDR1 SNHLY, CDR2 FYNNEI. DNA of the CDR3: TGTGCCAGCAGTGGGGGGACAGGGCAATACAATGAGCAGTTCTTC. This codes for CASSGGTGQYNEQFF.

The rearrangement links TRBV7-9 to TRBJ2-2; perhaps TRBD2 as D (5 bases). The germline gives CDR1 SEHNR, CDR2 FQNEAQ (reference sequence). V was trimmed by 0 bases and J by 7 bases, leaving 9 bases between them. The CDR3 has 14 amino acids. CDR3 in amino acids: CASSLAGSVGELFF. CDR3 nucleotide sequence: TGTGCCAGCAGCTTAGCAGGGAGCGTCGGGGAGCTGTTTTTT.

Here the CDR3 DNA reads TGTGCCAGCAGCTTATCGGTCCAGCCCCAGCATTTT. It specifies CASSLSVQPQHF. The genes are TRBV7-2 and TRBJ1-5, with D unresolved. Germline V lookup: CDR1 SGHTA, CDR2 FQGNSA. V was shortened by 2 bases and J by 7 bases, with 6 bases between the two germline ends. The CDR3 consists of 12 residues.

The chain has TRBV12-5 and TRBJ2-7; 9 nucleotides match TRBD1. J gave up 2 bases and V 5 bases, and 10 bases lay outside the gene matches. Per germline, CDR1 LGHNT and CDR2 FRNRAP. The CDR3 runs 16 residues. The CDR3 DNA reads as TGTGCTAGTGGTCGAAACCCCGGGACAGGGACCTACGAGCAGTACTTC. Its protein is CASGRNPGTGTYEQYF.

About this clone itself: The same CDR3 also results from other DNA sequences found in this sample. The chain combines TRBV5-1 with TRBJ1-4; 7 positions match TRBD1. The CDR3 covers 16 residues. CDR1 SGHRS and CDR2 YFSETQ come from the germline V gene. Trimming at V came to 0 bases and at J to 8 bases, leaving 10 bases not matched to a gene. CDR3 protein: CASSLGGGQSVEKLFF. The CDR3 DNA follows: TGCGCCAGCAGCTTGGGTGGGGGACAGTCGGTAGAAAAACTGTTTTTT.